A single sample gave rise to the 12 T cell receptor beta chains below, sequenced in a study of T cells in Graves' hyperthyroidism and ophthalmopathy. What was amplified from RNA transcripts were TCR beta CDR3 regions. The HTBI set primed first-round TCR CDR3 RT-PCR. One entry per CDR3 protein results from TCRdb running MiXCR on the multiplex PCR reads. The sample includes 380,000 or so distinct CDR3 sequences, approximately 20% of them seen just once. Sequenced sample: blood. The receptor source for this set is a woman between 18 and 29 years old with Graves' hyperthyroidism.

This clonotype has a handful of counts. Being one base from a much bigger clone, this may be a read error. This chain uses TRBV6-1 with TRBJ2-3; 10 bases line up with TRBD1. In germline, CDR1 is MNHNS, CDR2 SASEGT. The CDR3 sequence is 14 residues long. The CDR3 reads CTSSGGTGADTQYF. The CDR3 DNA follows: TGTACCAGCAGTGGTGGGACAGGGGCAGATACGCAGTATTTT.

This sequence joins TRBV4-2 and TRBJ1-5; D not resolved. This CDR3 spans 17 amino acids. Germline values: CDR1 LGHNA, CDR2 YNFKEQ. V was trimmed by 1 base and J by 5 bases, leaving 18 bases between them. The CDR3 DNA follows: TGTGCCAGCAGCCAAGTTACCTTGAGGGTGGGTGATCAGCCCCAGCATTTT. The encoded protein is CASSQVTLRVGDQPQHF.

This clonotype was counted ten times or more. V usage is TRBV13 and J usage is TRBJ2-4, with TRBD2 matching 11 bases. The length of the CDR3 is 19 residues. Trimming took 5 bases from V and 0 from J; bases not matched to a gene: 12. Germline CDR1 reads PRHDT; CDR2 reads FYEKMQ (reference sequence). DNA of the CDR3: TGTGCCAGCAGCCCTTCTCCGGGACTAGCGGATATAGCCAAAAACATTCAGTACTTC. It is translated as CASSPSPGLADIAKNIQYF.

This clonotype occurred a few times. V and J are TRBV20-1 and TRBJ1-1; D possibly corresponds to TRBD1 (5 bases). Germline assignment: CDR1 DFQATT and CDR2 SNEGSKA (reference sequence). V was trimmed by 5 bases and J by 5 bases, leaving 12 bases between them. There are 12 residues in the CDR3. The CDR3 DNA reads as TGCAGTGCTCGTTCCGGGGCAACTGAAGCTTTCTTT. It encodes CSARSGATEAFF.

The rearrangement uses TRBV12-3 or TRBV12-4 and TRBJ2-5; unclear D gene. The CDR3 loop spans 14 amino acids. V lost 3 bases, J lost 5 bases, and 13 bases lay in between. The CDR3 spells CASSLGSTVETQYF. The CDR3 DNA is TGTGCCAGCAGTTTGGGTAGTACCGTGGAGACCCAGTACTTC.

The chain employs TRBV30 and TRBJ2-2, with 10 bases lining up with TRBD1. Trimming cost V 6 bases and J 5 bases; bases outside gene matches: 3. Germline assignment: CDR1 GTSNPN and CDR2 SVGIG (reference sequence). The CDR3 runs to 13 residues. The CDR3 sequence: CACRDRGTGELFF. CDR3 nucleotide sequence: TGTGCCTGTCGGGACAGGGGTACCGGGGAGCTGTTTTTT. Full variable domain (missing parts from reference TRBV30 and TRBJ2-2): SQTIHQWPATLVQPVGSPLSLECTVEGTSNPNLYWYRQAAGRGLQLLFYSVGIGQISSEVPQNLSASRPQDRQFILSSKKLLLSDSGFYLCACRDRGTGELFFGEGSRLTVL.

This CDR3 reads CASSYSSTGNGYTF. CDR3 coding DNA: TGTGCCAGCAGTTACTCTTCGACAGGGAATGGCTACACCTTC. V and J are TRBV6-5 and TRBJ1-2; TRBD1 matches 7 bases. V shed 0 bases and J 6 bases; nucleotides not matched to a gene: 4. The CDR3 is 14 residues long. CDR1 is MNHEY and CDR2 is SVGAGI in the germline V gene.

This clonotype was picked up many times. The chain is built from TRBV20-1 and TRBJ2-5; possible D gene TRBD2, 6 bases. This CDR3 has 14 amino acids. V was shortened by 2 bases and J by 2 bases, with 12 bases between the two germline ends. CDR1 is DFQATT and CDR2 is SNEGSKA in the germline V gene (reference sequence). CDR3 sequence (DNA): TGCAGTGCTAGATCCGGGACTTCACAAGAGACCCAGTACTTC. Translation gives CSARSGTSQETQYF.

This clonotype was observed many times. The chain employs TRBV6-1 and TRBJ2-5, with D possibly TRBD1 on 6 matching bases. Germline-derived CDR1 and CDR2 are MNHNS and SASEGT. CDR3 length equals 14 residues. V dropped 10 bases and J dropped 4 bases, with 19 bases sitting between them. CDR3 loop: CATARDTTGETQYF. Here the CDR3 DNA reads TGTGCCACCGCTAGGGACACGACGGGAGAGACCCAGTACTTC.

At least ten counts were recorded for this clonotype. V is TRBV6-1 and J is TRBJ2-7; 12 nucleotides align to TRBD2. The V and J ends lost 6 bases and 4 bases, in that order; junction bases with no gene match: 7. Germline loops: CDR1 MNHNS, CDR2 SASEGT. This CDR3 has 15 residues. The CDR3 sequence is CASRIGTSGYYEQYF. The CDR3 DNA follows: TGTGCCAGCAGGATTGGGACTAGCGGGTATTACGAGCAGTACTTC.

J is TRBJ2-2 and V is TRBV20-1, with a tentative D call TRBD1 (6 bases). Trimming cost V 5 bases and J 5 bases, with 15 bases left between them. The germline gives CDR1 DFQATT, CDR2 SNEGSKA (reference sequence). CDR3 size: 14 residues. The CDR3 sequence is CSAEDRSRTGELFF. The CDR3 bases are TGCAGTGCTGAGGACAGAAGCCGGACCGGGGAGCTGTTTTTT.

This clonotype was counted at least ten times. CDR3 DNA sequence: TGTGCCAGCAGTGATTCCGGGACAGGAAATGAAAAACTGTTTTTT. Protein: CASSDSGTGNEKLFF. The rearrangement uses TRBV12-3 or TRBV12-4 and TRBJ1-4; 8 nucleotides match TRBD1. Losses at the gene ends were 5 bases for V and 5 bases for J; bases not matched to a gene: 7. The CDR3 is 15 amino acids.